This T cell receptor beta chain appears in the sequencing data of a study of identical twins. Overall study results and limits: Models came in too low on out-of-frame TCR alpha sharing in monozygotic twins.

There are 12 residues in the CDR3. V was cut by 10 bases and J by 10 bases, with 17 bases left in between. The germline V gene has CDR1 MDHEN and CDR2 SYDVKM. TCRdb ran MiXCR on the 5' RACE reads and lists one entry per CDR3 protein. The sample contains about 550,000 distinct CDR3 sequences, 20% to 25% of which appear only once. About this clonotype: The antigen is undetermined.

The same sample was also used in a study of yellow fever vaccine responses in identical twins.

This clonotype was obtained from a woman younger than 35 in good health. The chain joins TRBV28 to TRBJ2-1; D might be TRBD1 or TRBD2, each matching 6 bases. The sample comprised CD4+ T cells sorted from blood. The CDR3, as DNA: TGTGCCACCCGGGGGCTGGACCGAGAGCAGTTCTTC. Protein sequence: CATRGLDREQFF. The entire variable domain, with the rest obtained from reference TRBV28 and TRBJ2-1, is as follows: DVKVTQSSRYLVKRTGEKVFLECVQDMDHENMFWYRQDPGLGLRLIYFSYDVKMKEKGDIPEGYSVSREKKERFSLILESASTNQTSMYLCATRGLDREQFFGPGTRLTVL.